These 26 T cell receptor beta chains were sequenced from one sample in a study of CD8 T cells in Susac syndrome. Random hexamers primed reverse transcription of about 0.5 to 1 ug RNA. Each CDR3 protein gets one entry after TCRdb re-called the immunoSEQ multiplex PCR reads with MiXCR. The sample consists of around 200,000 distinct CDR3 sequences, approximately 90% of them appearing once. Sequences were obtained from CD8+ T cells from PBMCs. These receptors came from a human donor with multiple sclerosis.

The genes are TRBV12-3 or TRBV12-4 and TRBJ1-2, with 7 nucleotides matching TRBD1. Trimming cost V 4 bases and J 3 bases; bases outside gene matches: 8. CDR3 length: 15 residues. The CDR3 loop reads CASSSLRTGHYGYTF. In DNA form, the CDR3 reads TGTGCCAGCAGTTCCCTTCGGACAGGCCACTATGGCTACACCTTC.

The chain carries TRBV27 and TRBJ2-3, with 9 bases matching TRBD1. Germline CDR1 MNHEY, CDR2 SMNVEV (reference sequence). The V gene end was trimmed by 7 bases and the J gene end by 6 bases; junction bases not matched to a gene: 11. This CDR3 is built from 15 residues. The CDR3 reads CASKKGQGGWDTQYF. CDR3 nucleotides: TGTGCCAGCAAGAAGGGACAGGGAGGGTGGGATACGCAGTATTTT.

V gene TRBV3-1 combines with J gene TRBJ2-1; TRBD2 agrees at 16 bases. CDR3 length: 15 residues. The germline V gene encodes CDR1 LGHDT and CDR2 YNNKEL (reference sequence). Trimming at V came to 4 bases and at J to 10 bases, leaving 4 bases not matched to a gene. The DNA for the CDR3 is TGTGCCAGCAGCCCCGGGACTAGCGGGAGGGAGGAGCAGTTCTTC. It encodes CASSPGTSGREEQFF.

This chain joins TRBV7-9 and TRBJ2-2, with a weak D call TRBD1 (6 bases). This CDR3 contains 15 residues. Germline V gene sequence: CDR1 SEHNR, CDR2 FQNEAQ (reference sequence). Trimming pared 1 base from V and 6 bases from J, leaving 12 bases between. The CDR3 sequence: CASSLVTEGAGELFF. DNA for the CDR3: TGTGCCAGCAGCTTAGTTACCGAGGGGGCCGGGGAGCTGTTTTTT.

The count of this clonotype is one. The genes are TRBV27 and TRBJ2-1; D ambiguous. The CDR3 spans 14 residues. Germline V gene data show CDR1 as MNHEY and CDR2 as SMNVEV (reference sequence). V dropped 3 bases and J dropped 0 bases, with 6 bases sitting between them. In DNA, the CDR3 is TGTGCCAGCAGTTTCCACCGCTCCTACAATGAGCAGTTCTTC. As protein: CASSFHRSYNEQFF.

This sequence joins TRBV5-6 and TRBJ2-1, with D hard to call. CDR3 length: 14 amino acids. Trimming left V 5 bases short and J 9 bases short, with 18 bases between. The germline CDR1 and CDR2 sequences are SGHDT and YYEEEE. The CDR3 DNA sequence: TGTGCCAGCAGTTCCAATGGGCACCTCGCTGAGCAGTTCTTC. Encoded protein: CASSSNGHLAEQFF.

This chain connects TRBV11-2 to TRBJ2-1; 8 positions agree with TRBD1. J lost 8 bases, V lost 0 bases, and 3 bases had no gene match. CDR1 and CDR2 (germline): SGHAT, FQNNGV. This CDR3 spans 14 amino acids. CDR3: CASSLETGADEQFF. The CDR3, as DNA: TGTGCCAGCAGCTTAGAGACAGGGGCCGATGAGCAGTTCTTC.

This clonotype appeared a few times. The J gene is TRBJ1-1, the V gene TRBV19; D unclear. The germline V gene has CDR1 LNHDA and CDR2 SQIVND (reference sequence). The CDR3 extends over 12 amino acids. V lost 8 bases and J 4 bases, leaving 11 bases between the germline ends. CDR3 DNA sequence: TGTGCCAGTCGATTAGGAGGCACTGAAGCTTTCTTT. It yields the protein CASRLGGTEAFF. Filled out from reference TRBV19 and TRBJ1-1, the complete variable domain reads DGGITQSPKYLFRKEGQNVTLSCEQNLNHDAMYWYRQDPGQGLRLIYYSQIVNDFQKGDIAEGYSVSREKKESFPLTVTSAQKNPTAFYLCASRLGGTEAFFGQGTRLTVV.

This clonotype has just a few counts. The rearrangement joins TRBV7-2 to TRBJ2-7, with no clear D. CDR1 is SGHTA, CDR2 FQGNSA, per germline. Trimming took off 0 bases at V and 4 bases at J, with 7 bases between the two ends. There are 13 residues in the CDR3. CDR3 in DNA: TGTGCCAGCAGCTTAGCGCCTGGGTACGAGCAGTACTTC. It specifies CASSLAPGYEQYF.

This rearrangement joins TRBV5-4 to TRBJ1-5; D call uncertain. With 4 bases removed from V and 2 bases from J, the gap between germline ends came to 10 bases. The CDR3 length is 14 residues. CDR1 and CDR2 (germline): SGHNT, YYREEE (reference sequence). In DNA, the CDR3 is TGTGCCAGCAGCCCCGACCCGGGCAATCAGCCCCAGCATTTT. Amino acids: CASSPDPGNQPQHF.

The CDR3 nucleotides are TGCAGCGTGGTACAGGGAGCTGGGGCCAACGTCCTGACTTTC. Translation gives CSVVQGAGANVLTF. The J gene is TRBJ2-6, the V gene TRBV29-1; perhaps TRBD1 as D (6 bases). In germline, CDR1 is SQVTM, CDR2 ANQGSEA. Trimming stripped 6 bases from V and 2 bases from J, with 11 bases between. The CDR3 runs 14 residues.

The CDR3: CASSVGLAGGLYNEQFF. CDR3 nucleotides: TGTGCCAGCAGCGTAGGGCTAGCGGGAGGCCTATACAATGAGCAGTTCTTC. The chain carries TRBV9 and TRBJ2-1; 11 nucleotides agree with TRBD2. The CDR3 runs 17 residues. J gave up 4 bases and V 0 bases, and 6 bases lay outside the gene matches. From germline, CDR1 is SGDLS and CDR2 YYNGEE. Based on the CDR3 plus reference TRBV9 and TRBJ2-1, the full variable domain is DSGVTQTPKHLITATGQRVTLRCSPRSGDLSVYWYQQSLDQGLQFLIQYYNGEERAKGNILERFSAQQFPDLHSELNLSSLELGDSALYFCASSVGLAGGLYNEQFFGPGTRLTVL.

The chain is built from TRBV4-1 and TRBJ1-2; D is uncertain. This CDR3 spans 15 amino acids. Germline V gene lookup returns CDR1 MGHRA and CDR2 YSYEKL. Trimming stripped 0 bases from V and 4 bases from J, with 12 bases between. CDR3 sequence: CASSQDLTASYGYTF. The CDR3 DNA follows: TGCGCCAGCAGCCAAGACCTTACAGCAAGCTATGGCTACACCTTC.

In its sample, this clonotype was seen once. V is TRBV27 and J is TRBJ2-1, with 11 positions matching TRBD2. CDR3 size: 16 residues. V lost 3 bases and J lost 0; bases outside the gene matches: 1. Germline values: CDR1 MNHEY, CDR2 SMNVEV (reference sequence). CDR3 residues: CASSFLAGGSYNEQFF. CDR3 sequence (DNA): TGTGCCAGCAGTTTTCTAGCGGGGGGCTCCTACAATGAGCAGTTCTTC.

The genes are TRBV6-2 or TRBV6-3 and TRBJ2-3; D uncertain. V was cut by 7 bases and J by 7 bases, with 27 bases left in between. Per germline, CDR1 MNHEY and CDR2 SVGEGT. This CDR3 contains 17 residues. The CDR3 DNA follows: TGTGCCAGCACCCCAGAATTATCGTCCCGATCTAATAATACGCAGTATTTT. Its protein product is CASTPELSSRSNNTQYF.

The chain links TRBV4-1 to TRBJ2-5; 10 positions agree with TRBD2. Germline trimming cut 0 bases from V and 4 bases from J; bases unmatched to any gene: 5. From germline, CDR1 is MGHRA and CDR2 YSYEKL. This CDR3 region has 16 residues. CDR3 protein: CASSQDNSGRTETQYF. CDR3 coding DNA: TGCGCCAGCAGCCAAGATAATAGCGGGAGGACAGAGACCCAGTACTTC.

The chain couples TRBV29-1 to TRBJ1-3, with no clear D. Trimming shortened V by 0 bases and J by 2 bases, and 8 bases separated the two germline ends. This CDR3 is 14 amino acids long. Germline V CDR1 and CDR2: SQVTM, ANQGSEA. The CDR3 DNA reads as TGCAGCGTTGAAGATATGGGGACTGGAAACACCATATATTTT. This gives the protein CSVEDMGTGNTIYF.

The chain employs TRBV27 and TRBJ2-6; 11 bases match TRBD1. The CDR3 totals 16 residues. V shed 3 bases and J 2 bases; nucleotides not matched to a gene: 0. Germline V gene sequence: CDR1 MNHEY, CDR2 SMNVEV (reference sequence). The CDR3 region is CASSLDRGPGANVLTF. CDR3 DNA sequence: TGTGCCAGCAGTTTGGACAGGGGGCCTGGGGCCAACGTCCTGACTTTC. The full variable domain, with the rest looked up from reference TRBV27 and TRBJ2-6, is EAQVTQNPRYLITVTGKKLTVTCSQNMNHEYMSWYRQDPGLGLRQIYYSMNVEVTDKGDVPEGYKVSRKEKRNFPLILESPSPNQTSLYFCASSLDRGPGANVLTFGAGSRLTVL.

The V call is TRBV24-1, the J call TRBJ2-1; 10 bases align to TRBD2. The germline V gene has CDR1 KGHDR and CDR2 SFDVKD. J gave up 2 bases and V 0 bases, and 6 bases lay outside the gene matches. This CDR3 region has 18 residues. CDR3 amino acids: CATSDLPDSGGPYNEQFF. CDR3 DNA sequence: TGTGCCACCAGTGATTTGCCGGATAGCGGGGGGCCCTACAATGAGCAGTTCTTC.

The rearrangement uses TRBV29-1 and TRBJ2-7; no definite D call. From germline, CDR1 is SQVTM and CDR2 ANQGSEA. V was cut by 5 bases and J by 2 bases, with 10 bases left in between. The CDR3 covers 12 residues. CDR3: CSVKTGTYEQYF. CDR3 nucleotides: TGCAGCGTTAAGACGGGCACCTACGAGCAGTACTTC.

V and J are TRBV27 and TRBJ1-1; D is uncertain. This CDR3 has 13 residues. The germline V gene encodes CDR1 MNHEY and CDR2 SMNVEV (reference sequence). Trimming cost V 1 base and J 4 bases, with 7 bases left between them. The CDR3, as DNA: TGTGCCAGCAGTTTATTTCCCGGCACTGAAGCTTTCTTT. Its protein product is CASSLFPGTEAFF.

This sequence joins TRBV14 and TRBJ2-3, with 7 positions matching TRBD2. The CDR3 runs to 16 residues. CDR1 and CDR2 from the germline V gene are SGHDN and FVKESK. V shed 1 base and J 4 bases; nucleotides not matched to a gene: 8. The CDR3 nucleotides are TGTGCCAGCAGCCAAGCTTGGCGCGGGGGTTCAGATACGCAGTATTTT. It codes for CASSQAWRGGSDTQYF. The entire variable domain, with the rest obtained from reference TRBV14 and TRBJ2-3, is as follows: EAGVTQFPSHSVIEKGQTVTLRCDPISGHDNLYWYRRVMGKEIKFLLHFVKESKQDESGMPNNRFLAERTGGTYSTLKVQPAELEDSGVYFCASSQAWRGGSDTQYFGPGTRLTVL.

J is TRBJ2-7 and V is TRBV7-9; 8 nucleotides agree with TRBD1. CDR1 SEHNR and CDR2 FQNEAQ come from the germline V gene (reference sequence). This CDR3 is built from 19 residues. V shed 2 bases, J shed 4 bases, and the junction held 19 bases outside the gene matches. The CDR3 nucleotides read TGTGCCAGCAGCTTATATGGTGACAGGGGCCACTCCAAAGAGTACGAGCAGTACTTC. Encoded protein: CASSLYGDRGHSKEYEQYF.

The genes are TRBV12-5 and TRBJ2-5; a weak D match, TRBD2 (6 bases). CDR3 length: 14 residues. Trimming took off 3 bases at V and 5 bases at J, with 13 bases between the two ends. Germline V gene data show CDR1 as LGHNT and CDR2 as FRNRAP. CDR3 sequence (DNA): TGTGCTAGTGGTTTAGGCTACCGGGGGGAGACCCAGTACTTC. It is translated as CASGLGYRGETQYF.

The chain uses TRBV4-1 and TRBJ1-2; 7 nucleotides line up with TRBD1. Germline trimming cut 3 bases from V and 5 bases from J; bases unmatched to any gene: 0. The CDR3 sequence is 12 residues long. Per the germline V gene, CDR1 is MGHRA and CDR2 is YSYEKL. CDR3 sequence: CASSQTGYGYTF. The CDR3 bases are TGCGCCAGCAGCCAGACAGGGTATGGCTACACCTTC.

The CDR3 nucleotides are TGTGCCAGCAGCCCCGGGACTAGTCACAATGAGCAGTTCTTC. Amino acids: CASSPGTSHNEQFF. The chain combines TRBV7-9 with TRBJ2-1; 8 nucleotides line up with TRBD2. This CDR3 region has 14 residues. V dropped 5 bases and J dropped 5; count of bases not matched to a gene: 5. Germline V gene data show CDR1 as SEHNR and CDR2 as FQNEAQ (reference sequence).